These 32 T cell receptor beta chains were sequenced from one sample in a study of a mutant IDH1 vaccine in newly diagnosed glioma. Sequenced by immunoSEQ multiplex PCR; TCRdb stores in-frame clones only, minus some. The table records 45,000 to 70,000 clones, 91% of them present only once. Indicated time point: baseline, week 1 (first vaccination visit). Regarding treatment: pre-vaccination baseline after standard-of-care therapy. The source was PBMCs, collected from a glioma patient treated with radiotherapy, temozolomide or both. The receptors stem from a man aged 50 to 59 with glioma.

The chain couples TRBV5-6 to TRBJ1-5; no firm D call. CDR3 length: 12 amino acids. V lost 3 bases and J 4 bases, leaving 5 bases between the germline ends. CDR1 SGHDT and CDR2 YYEEEE come from the germline V gene. The CDR3 DNA sequence: TGTGCCAGCAGCTCGCTGAATCAGCCCCAGCATTTT. It is translated as CASSSLNQPQHF. Based on the CDR3 plus reference TRBV5-6 and TRBJ1-5, the full variable domain is DAGVTQSPTHLIKTRGQQVTLRCSPKSGHDTVSWYQQALGQGPQFIFQYYEEEERQRGNFPDRFSGHQFPNYSSELNVNALLLGDSALYLCASSSLNQPQHFGDGTRLSIL.

This chain links TRBV30 with TRBJ2-5; 8 nucleotides align to TRBD1. CDR1 is GTSNPN, CDR2 SVGIG, per germline (reference sequence). The CDR3 runs 16 residues. V trimming: 3 bases; J trimming: 5 bases; junction bases outside the gene matches: 14. In nucleotides, the CDR3 is TGTGCCTGGAGAAGCGGACAGGGCGGGATTACGGAGACCCAGTACTTC. It yields the protein CAWRSGQGGITETQYF.

The CDR3 DNA reads as TGTGCCAGCTTCACCAACACCCCGACAGCAAGCTCCTACGAGCAGTACTTC. It codes for CASFTNTPTASSYEQYF. The chain joins TRBV18 to TRBJ2-7, with D tentatively TRBD1 (5 bases). Germline V gene sequence: CDR1 KGHSH, CDR2 LQKENI. The CDR3 spans 17 residues. Trimming removed 7 bases at V and 0 bases at J, with 22 bases between.

The chain couples TRBV18 to TRBJ2-7, with no clear D. Between the trimmed V and J ends, which lost 0 bases and 0 bases, there was a span of 6 bases. Per germline, CDR1 KGHSH and CDR2 LQKENI. This CDR3 has 14 residues. The CDR3, as DNA: TGTGCCAGCTCACCACCGATCCGCTCCTACGAGCAGTACTTC. Its protein product is CASSPPIRSYEQYF. The entire variable domain, with the rest obtained from reference TRBV18 and TRBJ2-7, is as follows: NAGVMQNPRHLVRRRGQEARLRCSPMKGHSHVYWYRQLPEEGLKFMVYLQKENIIDESGMPKERFSAEFPKEGPSILRIQQVVRGDSAAYFCASSPPIRSYEQYFGPGTRLTVT.

A single count supports this clone. The rearrangement uses TRBV5-4 and TRBJ1-4, with TRBD1 as a possible D gene (5 bases). The CDR3 contains 15 residues. Germline CDR1 and CDR2: SGHNT and YYREEE (reference sequence). Trimming shortened V by 4 bases and J by 8 bases, and 18 bases separated the two germline ends. Here the CDR3 DNA reads TGTGCCAGCAGCCTTTCCAGCAGGGAGGGGGAAAAACTGTTTTTT. Protein product: CASSLSSREGEKLFF.

V gene TRBV10-1 combines with J gene TRBJ1-2, with TRBD1 identical over 7 bases. CDR3 size: 13 residues. V lost 5 bases and J lost 2; bases outside the gene matches: 2. The germline CDR1 and CDR2 sequences are WNHNN and SYGVQD (reference sequence). The CDR3 reads CASSPGQNYGYTF. The CDR3 coding sequence is TGCGCCAGCAGTCCGGGACAGAACTATGGCTACACCTTC.

The J gene is TRBJ1-1, the V gene TRBV2, with D possibly being TRBD1 (6 bases). V gave up 4 bases and J gave up 6 bases, with 18 bases separating them. This CDR3 comprises 15 residues. In germline, CDR1 is SNHLY, CDR2 FYNNEI. For the CDR3, the DNA is TGTGCCAGCAGTGCCAGGGGACGGGGGGTCGCTGAAGCTTTCTTT. Its protein product is CASSARGRGVAEAFF.

The CDR3 reads CAIRGQGLAGNTIYF. The CDR3 DNA is TGTGCCATCAGAGGACAGGGGTTGGCTGGAAACACCATATATTTT. The genes are TRBV10-3 and TRBJ1-3; 9 nucleotides agree with TRBD1. Per germline, CDR1 ENHRY and CDR2 SYGVKD. This CDR3 is 15 amino acids long. The V gene end was trimmed by 6 bases and the J gene end by 2 bases; junction bases not matched to a gene: 5.

The CDR3, as DNA: TGTGCCAGTAGTATATCCTGGGGCCAGTCTAGCAATCAGCCCCAGCATTTT. Residues: CASSISWGQSSNQPQHF. This rearrangement joins TRBV19 to TRBJ1-5, with D possibly TRBD1 on 5 matching bases. Between the trimmed V and J ends, which lost 2 bases and 0 bases, there was a span of 14 bases. The CDR3 is 17 amino acids. Germline CDR1 and CDR2: LNHDA and SQIVND (reference sequence).

This chain uses TRBV19 with TRBJ2-5; TRBD1 matches at 7 bases. Germline CDR1 LNHDA, CDR2 SQIVND (reference sequence). The CDR3 extends over 12 amino acids. Unmatched junction bases numbered 2, after V lost 4 bases and J lost 6 bases. CDR3 sequence reads: CASSRDRQTQYF. The DNA for the CDR3 is TGTGCCAGTAGTAGGGACAGACAGACCCAGTACTTC.

The genes are TRBV6-1 and TRBJ2-5, with TRBD1 matching 9 bases. The CDR3 extends over 16 amino acids. Per the germline V gene, CDR1 is MNHNS and CDR2 is SASEGT. V gave up 2 bases and J gave up 5 bases; unmatched junction bases: 9. CDR3 residues: CASSELTGQGFETQYF. CDR3 DNA sequence: TGTGCCAGCAGTGAATTAACGGGACAGGGCTTTGAGACCCAGTACTTC.

This chain joins TRBV28 and TRBJ2-7; tentatively, D is TRBD1 (5 bases). The CDR3 covers 13 residues. Trimming removed 5 bases at V and 2 bases at J, with 10 bases between. CDR1 is MDHEN, CDR2 SYDVKM, per germline. The CDR3 here is CASSLTVAYEQYF. CDR3 nucleotide sequence: TGTGCCAGCAGTCTGACAGTGGCCTACGAGCAGTACTTC. Full variable domain (missing parts from reference TRBV28 and TRBJ2-7): DVKVTQSSRYLVKRTGEKVFLECVQDMDHENMFWYRQDPGLGLRLIYFSYDVKMKEKGDIPEGYSVSREKKERFSLILESASTNQTSMYLCASSLTVAYEQYFGPGTRLTVT.

The sample holds one count of this clone. The V and J genes are TRBV19 and TRBJ1-1; the D gene is possibly TRBD1 (5 bases). The CDR3 consists of 15 residues. Germline CDR1 LNHDA, CDR2 SQIVND (reference sequence). V was pared by 6 bases and J by 1 base, with 15 bases between. The CDR3 DNA reads as TGTGCCAGTAGATCCGAGGGGCGAAGGAACACTGAAGCTTTCTTT. It yields the protein CASRSEGRRNTEAFF.

This clone showed up just once. The chain combines TRBV29-1 with TRBJ2-5, with D possibly matching TRBD2 (5 bases). V was cut by 3 bases and J by 5 bases, with 16 bases left in between. The CDR3 covers 14 residues. CDR1 is SQVTM, CDR2 ANQGSEA, per germline. The CDR3 coding sequence is TGCAGCGTTGACGGACTCGAAAAGGCGGAGACCCAGTACTTC. This gives the protein CSVDGLEKAETQYF. Full variable domain (outside the CDR3, taken from reference TRBV29-1 and TRBJ2-5): SAVISQKPSRDICQRGTSLTIQCQVDSQVTMMFWYRQQPGQSLTLIATANQGSEATYESGFVIDKFPISRPNLTFSTLTVSNMSPEDSSIYLCSVDGLEKAETQYFGPGTRLLVL.

The chain couples TRBV7-2 to TRBJ2-2, with D unclear. The CDR3 covers 17 residues. The germline V gene has CDR1 SGHTA and CDR2 FQGNSA. The germline V and J ends were trimmed by 2 bases and 2 bases, with 15 bases remaining between them. CDR3 sequence: CASSLMLLKPNTGELFF. The DNA for the CDR3 is TGTGCCAGCAGCTTAATGCTTCTGAAGCCAAACACCGGGGAGCTGTTTTTT.

The chain is built from TRBV6-5 and TRBJ1-3; D is uncertain. This CDR3 is built from 15 residues. The germline V and J ends were trimmed by 2 bases and 0 bases, with 8 bases remaining between them. Germline lookup yields CDR1 MNHEY and CDR2 SVGAGI. The CDR3 DNA reads as TGTGCCAGCAGTTACGACGGCTCCTCTGGAAACACCATATATTTT. Its translation: CASSYDGSSGNTIYF.

This clone was recorded once. J is TRBJ1-5 and V is TRBV28; D is possibly TRBD1 (6 bases). The CDR3 sequence is 13 residues long. CDR1 is MDHEN, CDR2 SYDVKM, per germline. Trimming left V 8 bases short and J 6 bases short, with 14 bases between. The CDR3 sequence: CASWGQSVQPQHF. The CDR3 DNA reads TGTGCCAGCTGGGGGCAGTCAGTTCAGCCCCAGCATTTT.

The chain employs TRBV5-4 and TRBJ1-1; D not certain. The V and J ends lost 1 base and 1 base respectively, with 8 bases between them. The CDR3 contains 14 residues. Germline V gene data show CDR1 as SGHNT and CDR2 as YYREEE (reference sequence). This chain's CDR3 is CASSLRQTNTEAFF. The CDR3 DNA reads as TGTGCCAGCAGCTTGCGGCAGACGAACACTGAAGCTTTCTTT.

This clone appeared once. The J gene is TRBJ2-5, the V gene TRBV29-1, with D possibly TRBD2 on 6 matching bases. Germline assignment: CDR1 SQVTM and CDR2 ANQGSEA. The CDR3 runs to 12 residues. Trimming pared 6 bases from V and 2 bases from J, leaving 10 bases between. The CDR3 protein is CSVGTPQETQYF. CDR3 sequence (DNA): TGCAGCGTCGGGACTCCTCAAGAGACCCAGTACTTC.

V is TRBV6-5 and J is TRBJ2-1, with 10 bases aligning to TRBD1. The CDR3 is made up of 14 amino acids. V lost 4 bases and J lost 7; bases outside the gene matches: 4. The germline CDR1 and CDR2 sequences are MNHEY and SVGAGI. DNA of the CDR3: TGTGCCAGCAGTTGGAGACAGGGGGCGAATGAGCAGTTCTTC. This codes for CASSWRQGANEQFF.

The chain is built from TRBV27 and TRBJ1-1; D remains unclear. This CDR3 spans 11 amino acids. Trimming stripped 6 bases from V and 7 bases from J, with 9 bases between. The germline V gene encodes CDR1 MNHEY and CDR2 SMNVEV (reference sequence). The CDR3 bases are TGTGCCAGCAGGGGCCCAGGTGAAGCTTTCTTT. This encodes CASRGPGEAFF.

The chain is built from TRBV5-4 and TRBJ2-7; D not certain. The germline CDR1 and CDR2 sequences are SGHNT and YYREEE (reference sequence). V lost 0 bases and J lost 1, with 5 bases in between. This CDR3 has 13 residues. The CDR3 DNA follows: TGTGCCAGCAGCTTGGGGGTTTCCTACGAGCAGTACTTC. Its translation is CASSLGVSYEQYF.

This chain uses TRBV6-6 with TRBJ2-3, with 12 bases lining up with TRBD2. V trimming: 5 bases; J trimming: 4 bases; junction bases outside the gene matches: 7. The CDR3 length is 16 residues. Germline V gene lookup returns CDR1 MNHNY and CDR2 SVGAGI (reference sequence). CDR3 sequence reads: CASSITSGGRPDTQYF. Here the CDR3 DNA reads TGTGCCAGCAGTATCACTAGCGGGGGGCGCCCAGATACGCAGTATTTT.

V gene TRBV6-5 combines with J gene TRBJ2-7; TRBD2 matches 9 bases. CDR3 length: 15 amino acids. Germline lookup yields CDR1 MNHEY and CDR2 SVGAGI. The V segment lost 4 bases and the J segment 0 bases; nucleotides outside the gene matches: 4. The CDR3 region is CASSFPTSGSYEQYF. In DNA, the CDR3 is TGTGCCAGCAGTTTCCCGACTAGCGGCTCCTACGAGCAGTACTTC.

V gene TRBV10-3 combines with J gene TRBJ1-1; D uncertain. Germline CDR1 reads ENHRY; CDR2 reads SYGVKD. V lost 4 bases and J lost 1, with 10 bases in between. The CDR3 consists of 14 residues. The CDR3 DNA sequence: TGTGCCATCAGTGCAGGCGGATGGAACACTGAAGCTTTCTTT. Its translation is CAISAGGWNTEAFF.

V gene TRBV18 combines with J gene TRBJ1-5; D not resolved. CDR3 size: 17 residues. The V and J ends lost 1 base and 0 bases respectively, with 13 bases between them. Germline loops: CDR1 KGHSH, CDR2 LQKENI. CDR3 sequence: CASSPLAGTNSNQPQHF. CDR3 nucleotides: TGTGCCAGCTCACCACTAGCTGGAACTAATAGCAATCAGCCCCAGCATTTT. Together with reference TRBV18 and TRBJ1-5, the CDR3 gives the full variable domain: NAGVMQNPRHLVRRRGQEARLRCSPMKGHSHVYWYRQLPEEGLKFMVYLQKENIIDESGMPKERFSAEFPKEGPSILRIQQVVRGDSAAYFCASSPLAGTNSNQPQHFGDGTRLSIL.

The chain has TRBV7-2 and TRBJ1-6; a possible D gene is TRBD1 (6 bases). Germline CDR1 and CDR2: SGHTA and FQGNSA. This CDR3 spans 17 amino acids. V was pared by 6 bases and J by 2 bases, with 17 bases between. CDR3 DNA: TGTGCCAGCAGGACCCCGGGGGGGGCAACCTATAATTCACCCCTCCACTTT. Encoded protein: CASRTPGGATYNSPLHF.

The V call is TRBV5-8, the J call TRBJ2-5; no definite D call. The V and J ends lost 3 bases and 5 bases respectively, with 14 bases between them. Germline V gives CDR1 SGHTS, CDR2 YDEGEE. The CDR3 is 14 residues long. In nucleotides, the CDR3 is TGTGCCAGCAGCTCGACCCCAGCGAGGGAGACCCAGTACTTC. This codes for CASSSTPARETQYF.

This clone was detected a few times. Written as DNA, the CDR3 is TGTGCCAGCAGTGACTCGACTAGCGGGGGGGCAGATACGCAGTATTTT. It yields the protein CASSDSTSGGADTQYF. The chain links TRBV6-4 to TRBJ2-3; 14 nucleotides align to TRBD2. The CDR3 runs to 16 residues. CDR1 is MRHNA, CDR2 SNTAGT, per germline. V shed 0 bases, J shed 4 bases, and the junction held 0 bases outside the gene matches.

The V gene is TRBV4-2, the J gene TRBJ2-3; D possibly corresponds to TRBD1 (5 bases). V shed 4 bases and J shed 4 bases, with 6 bases lying between them. This CDR3 spans 12 amino acids. Germline values: CDR1 LGHNA, CDR2 YNFKEQ. For the CDR3, the DNA is TGTGCCAGCAGCCCGACAGCAGATACGCAGTATTTT. Its protein product is CASSPTADTQYF.

V gene TRBV27 combines with J gene TRBJ1-5; D not resolved. The V end was cut by 1 base, the J end by 0 bases, with 22 bases between. Germline V gene sequence: CDR1 MNHEY, CDR2 SMNVEV (reference sequence). The CDR3 runs 20 residues. The CDR3 DNA is TGTGCCAGCAGTTTATTAGATACCCCCTTCTTGGCAGGTAGCAATCAGCCCCAGCATTTT. This translates into CASSLLDTPFLAGSNQPQHF.

The chain is built from TRBV9 and TRBJ1-1, with D possibly TRBD1 on 6 matching bases. CDR3 length: 15 amino acids. From germline, CDR1 is SGDLS and CDR2 YYNGEE. The V end lost 4 bases, the J end lost 1 base, and 14 bases lay between the germline ends. CDR3 DNA: TGTGCCAGCAGCTTCCGGACAGAAGGGAACACTGAAGCTTTCTTT. This gives the protein CASSFRTEGNTEAFF.